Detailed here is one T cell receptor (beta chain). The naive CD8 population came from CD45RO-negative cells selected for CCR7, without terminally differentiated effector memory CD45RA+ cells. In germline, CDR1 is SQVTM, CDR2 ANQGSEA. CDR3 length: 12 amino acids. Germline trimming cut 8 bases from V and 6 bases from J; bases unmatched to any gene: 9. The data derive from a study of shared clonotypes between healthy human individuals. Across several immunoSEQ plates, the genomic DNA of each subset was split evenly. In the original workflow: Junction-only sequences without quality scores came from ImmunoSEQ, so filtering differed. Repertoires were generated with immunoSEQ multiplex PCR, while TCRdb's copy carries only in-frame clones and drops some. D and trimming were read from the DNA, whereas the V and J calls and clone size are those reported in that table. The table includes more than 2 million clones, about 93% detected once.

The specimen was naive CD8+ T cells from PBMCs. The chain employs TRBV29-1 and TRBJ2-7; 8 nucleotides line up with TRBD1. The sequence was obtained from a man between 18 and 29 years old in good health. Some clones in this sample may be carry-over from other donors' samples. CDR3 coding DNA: TGCAGCCTCCGGACAGGGATGGGCGAGCAGTACTTC. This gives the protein CSLRTGMGEQYF.